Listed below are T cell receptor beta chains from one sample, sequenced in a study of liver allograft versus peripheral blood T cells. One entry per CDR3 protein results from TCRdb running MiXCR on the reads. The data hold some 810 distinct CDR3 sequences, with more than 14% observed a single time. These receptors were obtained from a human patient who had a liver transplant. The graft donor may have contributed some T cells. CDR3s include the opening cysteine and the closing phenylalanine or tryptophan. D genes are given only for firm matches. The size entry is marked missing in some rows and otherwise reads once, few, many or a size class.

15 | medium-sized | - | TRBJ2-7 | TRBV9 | TGTGCCAGCAGCGCGTCAGCGGGCCCCTACTACGAGCAGTACTTC | CASSASAGPYYEQYF
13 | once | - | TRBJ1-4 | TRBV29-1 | TGCAGCGTTGGTGGGGGAACTAATGAAAAACTGTTTTTT | CSVGGGTNEKLFF
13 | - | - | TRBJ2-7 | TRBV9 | TGTGCCAGCAGCCAAGAGGGGGCCTACGAGCAGTACTTC | CASSQEGAYEQYF
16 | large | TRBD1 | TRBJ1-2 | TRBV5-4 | TGTGCCAGCACTCGACAGGGGTCATTAGCTAACTATGGCTACACCTTC | CASTRQGSLANYGYTF
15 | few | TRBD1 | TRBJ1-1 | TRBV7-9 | TGTGCCACCCAAGGGACAGGGGGGTGGCACACTGAAGCTTTCTTT | CATQGTGGWHTEAFF
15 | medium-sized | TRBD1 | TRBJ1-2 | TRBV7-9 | TGTGCCAGCAGCGTAGGGACAGGGTCTAACTATGGCTACACCTTC | CASSVGTGSNYGYTF
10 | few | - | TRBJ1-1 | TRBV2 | TGTGCCAGCAGTGTCGGTGAAGCTTTCTTT | CASSVGEAFF
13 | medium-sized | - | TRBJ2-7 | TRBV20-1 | TGCAGTTTCCGCCCCCAGGACAACTACGAGCAGTACTTC | CSFRPQDNYEQYF
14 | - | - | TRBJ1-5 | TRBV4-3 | TGCGCCAGCAGCAGAGGAACGGGCAATCAGCCCCAGCATTTT | CASSRGTGNQPQHF
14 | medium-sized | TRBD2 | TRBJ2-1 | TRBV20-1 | TGCAGTGCTAGAGGCGGGAGGACGTACAATGAGCAGTTCTTC | CSARGGRTYNEQFF
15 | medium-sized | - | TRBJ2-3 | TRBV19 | TGTGCCAGTAGTCCGCGGGATCGCTTCACAGATACGCAGTATTTT | CASSPRDRFTDTQYF
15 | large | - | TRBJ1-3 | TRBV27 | TGTGCCAGCAGTCCTCAGGGTTCCTCTGGAAACACCATATATTTT | CASSPQGSSGNTIYF
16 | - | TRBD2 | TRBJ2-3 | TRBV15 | TGTGCCACAGCCGCGTTGGCGGGAGGGCCAACAGATACGCAGTATTTT | CATAALAGGPTDTQYF
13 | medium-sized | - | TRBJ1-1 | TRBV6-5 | TGTGCCAGCACAGTAAGGGAGAACACTGAAGCTTTCTTT | CASTVRENTEAFF
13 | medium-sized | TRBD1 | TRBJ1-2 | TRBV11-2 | TGTGCCAGCACCAACAGGGGGGGGAATGGCTACACCTTC | CASTNRGGNGYTF
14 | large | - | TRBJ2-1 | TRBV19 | TGTGCCAGTAGCCGATGGGGTGTAGACAATGAGCAGTTCTTC | CASSRWGVDNEQFF
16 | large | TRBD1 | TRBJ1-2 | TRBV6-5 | TGTGCCAGCAGTTACTCGCCCCCGGGACAGGGCTCTGGATACACCTTC | CASSYSPPGQGSGYTF
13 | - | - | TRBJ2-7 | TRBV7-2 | TGTGCCAGCAGCTCGGTATGGGGCTACGAGCAGTACTTC | CASSSVWGYEQYF
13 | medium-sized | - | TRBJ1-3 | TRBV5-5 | TGTGCCAGCAGCTTGGGTACTGGAAACACCATATATTTT | CASSLGTGNTIYF
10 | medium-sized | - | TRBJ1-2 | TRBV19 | TGTGCCACTCAGTGGGATGGCTACACCTTC | CATQWDGYTF
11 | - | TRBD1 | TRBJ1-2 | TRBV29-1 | TGCAGCGTTGGGACAGGGGCTGGCTACACCTTC | CSVGTGAGYTF
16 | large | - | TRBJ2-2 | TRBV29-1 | TGCAGCGTTGAAGACAGGGACGGGAATGTGGCCGGGGAGCTGTTTTTT | CSVEDRDGNVAGELFF
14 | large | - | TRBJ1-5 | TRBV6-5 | TGTGCCAGCAGTTACGGTCAGGGAGGGCAGCCCCAGCATTTT | CASSYGQGGQPQHF
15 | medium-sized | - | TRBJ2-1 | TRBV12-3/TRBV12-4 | TGTGCCAGCAGCTTAGCCACCCTACCCTACAATGAGCAGTTCTTC | CASSLATLPYNEQFF
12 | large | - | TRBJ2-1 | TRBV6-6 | TGTGCCAGCAGTAGGCCCCGCAATGAGCAGTTCTTC | CASSRPRNEQFF